This is a list of T cell receptor beta chains from one sample in a study of metastatic and nonmetastatic thyroid tumors. TCRdb re-processed the PCR reads through MiXCR. This table has over 25,000 clones, 7.4% appearing once. Source material: blood. The receptors come from a female donor with papillary thyroid cancer or a benign thyroid nodule (not recorded which). Some clones in this sample may be carry-over from other donors' samples. CDR3s include the opening cysteine and the closing phenylalanine or tryptophan. The order of the fields is V gene, D gene, J gene, clone size, CDR3 DNA, CDR3 protein. D genes are given only for firm matches. Part of the rows lack a size; the others show once, few, many or a class for expanded clones.

V gene: TRBV25-1
D gene: -
J gene: TRBJ1-6
clone size: many
CDR3 DNA: TGTGCCAGCAGTGAATCATATGGGTTCGAAGGCTCACCCCTCCACTTT
CDR3 protein: CASSESYGFEGSPLHF

V gene: TRBV7-9
D gene: TRBD1
J gene: TRBJ2-1
clone size: many
CDR3 DNA: TGTGCCAGCAGCTGGGGACAGTCCTACAATGAGCAGTTCTTC
CDR3 protein: CASSWGQSYNEQFF

V gene: TRBV12-3/TRBV12-4
D gene: TRBD1
J gene: TRBJ1-2
clone size: many
CDR3 DNA: TGTGCCAGCAGCGACAGGGGGAGCTCCTATGGCTACACCTTC
CDR3 protein: CASSDRGSSYGYTF

V gene: TRBV7-2
D gene: -
J gene: TRBJ1-2
clone size: many
CDR3 DNA: TGTGCCAGCAGCTTAGATGGGGGGATCTATGGCTACACCTTC
CDR3 protein: CASSLDGGIYGYTF

V gene: TRBV12-3/TRBV12-4
D gene: -
J gene: TRBJ1-5
clone size: many
CDR3 DNA: TGTGCCAGCAGTTTAGGGCAGGCAAATCAGCCCCAGCATTTT
CDR3 protein: CASSLGQANQPQHF

V gene: TRBV28
D gene: -
J gene: TRBJ1-6
clone size: many
CDR3 DNA: TGTGCCAGCAGTTTGGACCCCTCCCATTCACCCCTCCACTTT
CDR3 protein: CASSLDPSHSPLHF

V gene: TRBV3-1
D gene: -
J gene: TRBJ2-7
clone size: many
CDR3 DNA: TGTGCCAGCAGCCAAACGGGGATCTACGAGCAGTACTTC
CDR3 protein: CASSQTGIYEQYF

V gene: TRBV5-1
D gene: TRBD1
J gene: TRBJ2-1
clone size: -
CDR3 DNA: TGCGCCAGCAGCCCCGGGACAGTTAGCAATGAGCAGTTCTTC
CDR3 protein: CASSPGTVSNEQFF

V gene: TRBV7-9
D gene: -
J gene: TRBJ1-1
clone size: many
CDR3 DNA: TGTGCCAGCAGCTTAGCCGTACTGCTGAACACTGAAGCTTTCTTT
CDR3 protein: CASSLAVLLNTEAFF

V gene: TRBV6-1
D gene: TRBD2
J gene: TRBJ2-7
clone size: few
CDR3 DNA: TGTGCCAGCAGTCGAGGGACTATCGGGAGATACGAGCAGTACTTC
CDR3 protein: CASSRGTIGRYEQYF

V gene: TRBV25-1
D gene: TRBD1
J gene: TRBJ1-2
clone size: many
CDR3 DNA: TGTGCCAGCAGTGAATTTGCCGTAGACAGGGGCCATGGCTACACCTTC
CDR3 protein: CASSEFAVDRGHGYTF

V gene: TRBV5-1
D gene: -
J gene: TRBJ1-1
clone size: many
CDR3 DNA: TGCGCCAGCAGCAAAACATTAGATGAAGCTTTCTTT
CDR3 protein: CASSKTLDEAFF

V gene: TRBV12-3/TRBV12-4
D gene: TRBD1
J gene: TRBJ1-2
clone size: many
CDR3 DNA: TGTGCCAGCAGCCTGACAGGGACTAACTATGGCTACACCTTC
CDR3 protein: CASSLTGTNYGYTF

V gene: TRBV6-1
D gene: -
J gene: TRBJ2-3
clone size: many
CDR3 DNA: TGTGCCAGCAGTGAATGGAGACTAATCACAGATACGCAGTATTTT
CDR3 protein: CASSEWRLITDTQYF

V gene: TRBV12-3/TRBV12-4
D gene: -
J gene: TRBJ2-2
clone size: many
CDR3 DNA: TGTGCCAGCAGTTTAACGGACAGAGACACCGGGGAGCTGTTTTTT
CDR3 protein: CASSLTDRDTGELFF

V gene: TRBV20-1
D gene: -
J gene: TRBJ2-7
clone size: -
CDR3 DNA: TGCAGTGCTAGAGGGGCCCGCCGAGGAGAGCAGTACTTT
CDR3 protein: CSARGARRGEQYF

V gene: TRBV19
D gene: -
J gene: TRBJ2-1
clone size: many
CDR3 DNA: TGTGCCAGTAAACTCCGTTTGAGCTCCTACAATGAGCAGTTCTTC
CDR3 protein: CASKLRLSSYNEQFF

V gene: TRBV24-1
D gene: -
J gene: TRBJ2-4
clone size: many
CDR3 DNA: TGTGCCACCAGTGGAGCCGAGGGCGGGGACATTCAGTACTTC
CDR3 protein: CATSGAEGGDIQYF

V gene: TRBV5-5
D gene: -
J gene: TRBJ1-5
clone size: many
CDR3 DNA: TGTGCCAGCAGCTTGGACAGGGTACGGAATCAGCCCCAGCATTTT
CDR3 protein: CASSLDRVRNQPQHF

V gene: TRBV7-9
D gene: -
J gene: TRBJ1-2
clone size: many
CDR3 DNA: TGTGCCAGCAGCCCGGACGCTGATGGCTACACCTTC
CDR3 protein: CASSPDADGYTF

V gene: TRBV7-2
D gene: -
J gene: TRBJ2-1
clone size: -
CDR3 DNA: TGTGCCAGCAGCTTATTTCCCCCTTCGAGCGGTATTACATACAATGAGCAGTTCTTC
CDR3 protein: CASSLFPPSSGITYNEQFF